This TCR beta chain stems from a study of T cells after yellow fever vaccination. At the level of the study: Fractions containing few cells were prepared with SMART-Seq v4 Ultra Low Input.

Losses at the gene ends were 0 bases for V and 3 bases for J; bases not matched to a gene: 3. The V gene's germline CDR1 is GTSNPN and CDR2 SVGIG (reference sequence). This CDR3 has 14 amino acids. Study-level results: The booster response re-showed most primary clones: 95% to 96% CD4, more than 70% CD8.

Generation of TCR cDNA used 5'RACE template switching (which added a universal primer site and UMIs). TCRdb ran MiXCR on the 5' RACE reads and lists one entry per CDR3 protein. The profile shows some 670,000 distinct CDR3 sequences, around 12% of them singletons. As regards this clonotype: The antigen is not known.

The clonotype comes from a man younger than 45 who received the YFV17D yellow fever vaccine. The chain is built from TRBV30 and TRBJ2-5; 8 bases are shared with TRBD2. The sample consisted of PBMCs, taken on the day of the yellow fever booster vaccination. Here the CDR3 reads CAWSVPAGEETQYF. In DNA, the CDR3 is TGTGCCTGGAGTGTACCAGCGGGGGAAGAGACCCAGTACTTC.